Listed below are T cell receptor beta chains from one sample, sequenced in a study of T cell changes during pregnancy in multiple sclerosis. Some clones are missing from TCRdb's copy, which holds only in-frame ones; the method was immunoSEQ multiplex PCR. In the table there are 20,000 or so clones, about 90% of which are singletons. The sequenced sample was CD8+ T cells from peripheral blood mononuclear cells, obtained in the third trimester of pregnancy. These receptors were collected from a female donor in good health, enrolled as a control in a pregnancy study. The CDR3 runs from the conserved cysteine through the conserved F or W. Each record gives: J gene, D gene, V gene, clone size, CDR3 protein, CDR3 DNA. The D gene is left open where the match is weak. The size field is filled for only some rows; it gives once, few, many or a size class.

>TRBJ2-3|TRBD2|TRBV19|NA
CASSIAGGSTDTQYF
TGTGCCAGTAGTATAGCGGGAGGGTCCACAGATACGCAGTATTTT
>TRBJ2-7|TRBD2|TRBV5-1|NA
CASSLGEGIYEQYF
TGCGCCAGCAGCTTGGGGGAGGGGATCTACGAGCAGTACTTC
>TRBJ1-2|NA|TRBV28|once
CASSAGTYGYTF
TGTGCCAGCAGTGCGGGGACCTATGGCTACACCTTC
>TRBJ2-2|NA|TRBV5-1|few
CASRSGNTGELFF
TGCGCCAGCAGAAGCGGAAACACCGGGGAGCTGTTTTTT
>TRBJ2-1|NA|TRBV13|NA
CASSLKFREDHGNEQFF
TGTGCCAGCAGCTTAAAATTCAGGGAAGACCATGGCAATGAGCAGTTCTTC
>TRBJ2-3|NA|TRBV7-9|NA
CASSLGLSTDTQYF
TGTGCCAGCAGCTTGGGCCTATCCACAGATACGCAGTATTTT
>TRBJ2-1|TRBD1|TRBV19|once
CASNPPGTEYNEQFF
TGTGCCAGCAACCCGCCCGGGACAGAATACAATGAGCAGTTCTTC
>TRBJ1-2|NA|TRBV7-9|NA
CASSLPGVQHGYTF
TGTGCCAGCAGCTTACCAGGCGTTCAGCATGGCTACACCTTC
>TRBJ1-1|NA|TRBV28|medium-sized
CASSPNPGSLNTEAFF
TGTGCCAGCAGTCCCAATCCCGGGAGTCTGAACACTGAAGCTTTCTTT
>TRBJ1-5|TRBD1|TRBV19|NA
CASSISSGTDSNQPQHF
TGTGCCAGTAGTATAAGTTCCGGGACAGATAGCAATCAGCCCCAGCATTTT
>TRBJ1-6|NA|TRBV6-6|medium-sized
CASSSPGVDSPLHF
TGTGCCAGCAGTTCGCCAGGGGTGGATTCACCCCTCCACTTT
>TRBJ1-1|NA|TRBV5-1|NA
CASSLVASAEAFF
TGCGCCAGCAGCTTGGTGGCAAGCGCTGAAGCTTTCTTT
>TRBJ1-6|NA|TRBV19|NA
CASSPRESPLHF
TGTGCCAGTAGTCCCCGAGAGTCACCCCTCCACTTT
>TRBJ2-7|TRBD2|TRBV27|NA
CASSPTSGLADEQYF
TGTGCCAGCAGTCCCACATCCGGACTAGCGGACGAGCAGTACTTC
>TRBJ2-7|TRBD1|TRBV6-1|NA
CASSEGTGGSYEQYF
TGTGCCAGCAGTGAAGGAACAGGGGGATCCTACGAGCAGTACTTC
>TRBJ2-1|TRBD1|TRBV27|NA
CASSLGTGAGNEQFF
TGTGCCAGCAGCCTAGGGACAGGGGCTGGCAATGAGCAGTTCTTC
>TRBJ2-7|NA|TRBV4-1|NA
CASSHRDFSYEQYF
TGCGCCAGCAGCCACAGAGACTTCTCCTACGAGCAGTACTTC
>TRBJ2-7|NA|TRBV28|NA
CASSFARTISYEQYF
TGTGCCAGCAGTTTCGCTAGGACTATCTCCTACGAGCAGTACTTC
>TRBJ1-6|NA|TRBV5-8|once
CASSFPTQGGSYNSPLHF
TGTGCCAGCAGCTTCCCAACGCAGGGTGGCTCCTATAATTCACCCCTCCACTTT
>TRBJ2-7|NA|TRBV21-1|few
CASSKAGTGSSYEQYF
TGTGCCAGCAGCAAAGCCGGGACAGGTTCCTCCTACGAGCAGTACTTC
>TRBJ2-3|NA|TRBV6-4|NA
CASSDSGGSGDTQYF
TGTGCCAGCAGTGACTCAGGAGGGAGTGGAGATACGCAGTATTTT
>TRBJ2-7|NA|TRBV7-8|NA
CASSLSPGSEQYF
TGTGCCAGCAGCTTGTCGCCCGGGTCCGAGCAGTACTTC
>TRBJ1-1|TRBD1|TRBV7-3|NA
CASSSLTGEATEAFF
TGTGCCAGCAGCTCCCTGACAGGGGAGGCCACTGAAGCTTTCTTT
>TRBJ1-2|NA|TRBV4-1|NA
CASSQVVSYGYTF
TGCGCCAGCAGCCAAGTCGTGAGCTATGGCTACACCTTC
>TRBJ1-4|TRBD1|TRBV28|NA
CASSPGQGGEKLFF
TGTGCCAGCAGTCCCGGACAGGGAGGTGAAAAACTGTTTTTT
>TRBJ2-2|NA|TRBV4-1|NA
CASSHYTGELFF
TGCGCCAGCAGCCACTACACCGGGGAGCTGTTTTTT
>TRBJ2-1|TRBD2|TRBV7-9|NA
CASSPGPAGSSYNEQFF
TGTGCCAGCAGCCCAGGGCCAGCGGGAAGCTCCTACAATGAGCAGTTCTTC
>TRBJ2-1|TRBD1|TRBV6-1|few
CASRDRNYNEQFF
TGTGCCAGCAGGGACAGGAACTACAATGAGCAGTTCTTC
>TRBJ1-1|NA|TRBV4-1|once
CASSQSPGNTEAFF
TGCGCCAGCAGCCAGTCGCCGGGGAACACTGAAGCTTTCTTT
>TRBJ2-5|TRBD1|TRBV28|NA
CATQPGQKYQETQYF
TGTGCCACCCAACCGGGACAGAAGTACCAAGAGACCCAGTACTTC